This entry lists 26 T cell receptor beta chains sequenced from one sample in a study of CD8+ T cells in alopecia areata. Following extraction, RNA underwent reverse transcription to cDNA, which served as the sequencing template. The repertoire was sequenced with immunoSEQ multiplex PCR; TCRdb's copy has only in-frame clones and lacks some. In the table there are over 150,000 clones, roughly 64% of which are singletons. Documented treatment: oral pan-JAK inhibitor, 5-10 mg twice daily. The sample was CD4+ T cells sorted from blood, taken at week 24, from a patient treated with tofacitinib. Source of these receptors: a human donor with alopecia areata.

This clone appeared a few times. The chain employs TRBV29-1 and TRBJ1-4; no definite D call. Trimming shortened V by 5 bases and J by 7 bases, and 17 bases separated the two germline ends. This CDR3 is built from 14 residues. Per germline, CDR1 SQVTM and CDR2 ANQGSEA. The CDR3 nucleotides read TGCAGCGTTAAAGGGCCGAGTGGCGGTGAAAAACTGTTTTTT. This encodes CSVKGPSGGEKLFF.

Only a few counts were recorded for this clone. The chain joins TRBV18 to TRBJ2-6; D is ambiguous. The germline gives CDR1 KGHSH, CDR2 LQKENI. V lost 1 base and J lost 4, with 11 bases in between. CDR3 length equals 16 residues. In DNA form, the CDR3 reads TGTGCCAGCTCACCACAACAAGTCGCAGGGGCCAACGTCCTGACTTTC. It specifies CASSPQQVAGANVLTF.

In this sample, this clone turned up a few times. V and J are TRBV7-9 and TRBJ2-3; D is uncertain. CDR1 and CDR2 (germline): SEHNR, FQNEAQ (reference sequence). This CDR3 has 14 amino acids. V lost 3 bases and J 6 bases, leaving 13 bases between the germline ends. CDR3: CASSLNSGQDTQYF. The CDR3 DNA sequence: TGTGCCAGCAGCTTGAATAGTGGTCAGGATACGCAGTATTTT. The full variable domain, completed using reference TRBV7-9 and TRBJ2-3, is DTGVSQNPRHKITKRGQNVTFRCDPISEHNRLYWYRQTLGQGPEFLTYFQNEAQLEKSRLLSDRFSAERPKGSFSTLEIQRTEQGDSAMYLCASSLNSGQDTQYFGPGTRLTVL.

The chain has TRBV2 and TRBJ1-2; D is ambiguous. The CDR3 covers 13 residues. CDR1 and CDR2 from the germline V gene are SNHLY and FYNNEI. Trimming took 7 bases from V and 0 from J, leaving 9 bases between them. The CDR3 coding sequence is TGTGCCAGCACTCAGGAAGCTAACTATGGCTACACCTTC. This encodes CASTQEANYGYTF. The whole variable domain, remainder taken from reference TRBV2 and TRBJ1-2, is EPEVTQTPSHQVTQMGQEVILRCVPISNHLYFYWYRQILGQKVEFLVSFYNNEISEKSEIFDDQFSVERPDGSNFTLKIRSTKLEDSAMYFCASTQEANYGYTFGSGTRLTVV.

To note about this clone: The same CDR3 arises from other DNA sequences in this sample as well. This chain links TRBV5-6 with TRBJ2-5, with D uncertain. The germline V gene encodes CDR1 SGHDT and CDR2 YYEEEE. Trimming left V 2 bases short and J 2 bases short, with 1 base between. This CDR3 comprises 11 residues. CDR3 region: CASSFQETQYF. In DNA form, the CDR3 reads TGTGCCAGCAGCTTTCAAGAGACCCAGTACTTC.

This clone was detected a few times. The rearrangement uses TRBV29-1 and TRBJ1-2; perhaps TRBD1 as D (6 bases). V was cut by 5 bases and J by 2 bases, with 9 bases left in between. There are 12 residues in the CDR3. Germline CDR1 is SQVTM and CDR2 is ANQGSEA. CDR3 bases: TGCAGCGTTCCCGGACAGAACTATGGCTACACCTTC. Residues: CSVPGQNYGYTF.

The chain combines TRBV5-4 with TRBJ1-1; TRBD1 might be the D (5 bases). CDR3 length: 16 amino acids. V was shortened by 1 base and J by 4 bases, with 17 bases between the two germline ends. CDR1 and CDR2 (germline): SGHNT, YYREEE (reference sequence). The CDR3 DNA is TGTGCCAGCAGCTTGTCATTCGGAGGGGAGGGCACTGAAGCTTTCTTT. Its protein product is CASSLSFGGEGTEAFF.

This clone was counted once. The CDR3 DNA follows: TGCGCCAGCAGCCTAAGTTCCTGGGGGACTGAAGCTTTCTTT. It is translated as CASSLSSWGTEAFF. The rearrangement uses TRBV5-1 and TRBJ1-1; weak D call: TRBD1 (5 bases). CDR1 and CDR2 (germline): SGHRS, YFSETQ. With 4 bases removed from V and 5 bases from J, the gap between germline ends came to 15 bases. This CDR3 is 14 amino acids long.

The V gene is TRBV15, the J gene TRBJ2-6, with D perhaps matching TRBD2 (5 bases). Trimming removed 9 bases at V and 0 bases at J, with 21 bases between. This CDR3 contains 18 residues. From germline, CDR1 is LNHNV and CDR2 YYDKDF (reference sequence). The CDR3 sequence: CATRTGRDWGSGANVLTF. CDR3 in DNA: TGTGCCACAAGGACTGGTCGCGACTGGGGCTCTGGGGCCAACGTCCTGACTTTC.

The chain is built from TRBV29-1 and TRBJ1-1; no clear D gene. V dropped 3 bases and J dropped 0 bases, with 8 bases sitting between them. CDR1 and CDR2 from the germline V gene are SQVTM and ANQGSEA. The CDR3 is made up of 13 amino acids. This chain's CDR3 is CSVDSLVNTEAFF. The CDR3 DNA follows: TGCAGCGTTGACAGCCTCGTGAACACTGAAGCTTTCTTT.

This sequence joins TRBV9 and TRBJ1-3; D may be TRBD1 (5 bases). The CDR3 is 17 residues long. Trimming left V 2 bases short and J 0 bases short, with 15 bases between. CDR1 is SGDLS, CDR2 YYNGEE, per germline. CDR3 in DNA: TGTGCCAGCAGCGTCACCGATCCAAGGGGCTCTGGAAACACCATATATTTT. This encodes CASSVTDPRGSGNTIYF.

The CDR3 is CASSLATAGNQPQHF. Here the CDR3 DNA reads TGTGCCAGCAGCTTGGCAACGGCTGGCAATCAGCCCCAGCATTTT. V usage is TRBV7-2 and J usage is TRBJ1-5; D not certain. The germline V and J ends were trimmed by 3 bases and 2 bases, with 11 bases remaining between them. This CDR3 contains 15 residues. Germline V gene data show CDR1 as SGHTA and CDR2 as FQGNSA. Supplemented by reference TRBV7-2 and TRBJ1-5, the full variable domain reads GAGVSQSPSNKVTEKGKDVELRCDPISGHTALYWYRQSLGQGLEFLIYFQGNSAPDKSGLPSDRFSAERTGGSVSTLTIQRTQQEDSAVYLCASSLATAGNQPQHFGDGTRLSIL.

This chain joins TRBV25-1 and TRBJ1-2; a possible D gene is TRBD1 (5 bases). Germline V gene lookup returns CDR1 MGHDK and CDR2 SYGVNS. V shed 1 base and J shed 8 bases, with 14 bases lying between them. The CDR3 consists of 14 residues. The CDR3 sequence: CASSELGAGLGYTF. CDR3 sequence (DNA): TGTGCCAGCAGTGAATTGGGTGCAGGGCTCGGCTACACCTTC.

The chain combines TRBV29-1 with TRBJ2-5, with D hard to call. Trimming removed 5 bases at V and 2 bases at J, with 9 bases between. Germline CDR1 is SQVTM and CDR2 is ANQGSEA. The CDR3 extends over 12 amino acids. CDR3 nucleotides: TGCAGCGTTTTGAATTGGCAAGAGACCCAGTACTTC. The encoded protein is CSVLNWQETQYF.

In its sample, this clone was seen a few times. The CDR3 coding sequence is TGTGCCAGCAGCGTAGGCTCACGCCGGGTGTACCAAGAGACCCAGTACTTC. This encodes CASSVGSRRVYQETQYF. The chain has TRBV9 and TRBJ2-5; no firm D call. V lost 0 bases, J lost 0 bases, and 15 bases lay in between. Germline V gene data show CDR1 as SGDLS and CDR2 as YYNGEE. The CDR3 runs to 17 residues.

This clone was counted between two and nine times. The chain couples TRBV27 to TRBJ2-2; either TRBD1 or TRBD2 may supply D (5 bases each). This CDR3 has 14 residues. Germline V gene sequence: CDR1 MNHEY, CDR2 SMNVEV (reference sequence). Trimming removed 2 bases from V and 5 bases from J, with 9 bases in between. The CDR3 is CASSLTGGTGELFF. The CDR3 DNA sequence: TGTGCCAGCAGTTTAACAGGAGGTACCGGGGAGCTGTTTTTT.

The gene calls are TRBV10-3 and TRBJ2-1; D is possibly TRBD1 (6 bases). The CDR3 sequence is 14 residues long. Germline CDR1 ENHRY, CDR2 SYGVKD. The V end was cut by 8 bases, the J end by 4 bases, with 15 bases between. This CDR3 reads CAIGLGQTYNEQFF. The CDR3 region has the DNA TGTGCCATCGGGCTAGGACAGACTTACAATGAGCAGTTCTTC.

The chain couples TRBV7-2 to TRBJ2-3, with TRBD2 identical over 11 bases. The CDR3 runs to 17 residues. Germline values: CDR1 SGHTA, CDR2 FQGNSA. Trimming cost V 2 bases and J 1 base; bases outside gene matches: 5. The CDR3 reads CASSLRTSGGGTDTQYF. DNA of the CDR3: TGTGCCAGCAGCTTACGTACTAGCGGGGGAGGCACAGATACGCAGTATTTT.

The J gene is TRBJ1-5, the V gene TRBV23-1; D may be TRBD1 (5 bases). TRBV23-1 falls under the ORF class, with uncertain function. Between the trimmed V and J ends, which lost 0 bases and 1 base, there was a span of 19 bases. This CDR3 comprises 19 residues. The CDR3 DNA is TGCGCCAGCAGTCAATCGATTGTATGTTCAGGGCCAAGCAATCAGCCCCAGCATTTT. Its translation is CASSQSIVCSGPSNQPQHF.

The J gene is TRBJ2-7, the V gene TRBV9, with D uncertain. Germline CDR1 reads SGDLS; CDR2 reads YYNGEE. The CDR3 is 12 amino acids. V was trimmed by 0 bases and J by 7 bases, leaving 8 bases between them. The DNA of the CDR3 is TGTGCCAGCAGCGTAGTAGAAGGGGAGCAGTACTTC. Its protein is CASSVVEGEQYF.

The V call is TRBV5-1, the J call TRBJ1-1, with D perhaps TRBD1 (6 bases). The V end was cut by 0 bases, the J end by 4 bases, with 13 bases between. The germline gives CDR1 SGHRS, CDR2 YFSETQ. The CDR3 sequence is 15 residues long. CDR3 in amino acids: CASSLALGAGTEAFF. The CDR3 region has the DNA TGCGCCAGCAGCTTGGCCCTGGGGGCGGGCACTGAAGCTTTCTTT.

The chain links TRBV7-2 to TRBJ2-5; perhaps D is TRBD1 or TRBD2 (7 bases each). CDR1 is SGHTA, CDR2 FQGNSA, per germline. V was shortened by 5 bases and J by 4 bases, with 20 bases between the two germline ends. CDR3 length: 16 residues. CDR3 loop: CASSHGPGGVRETQYF. The DNA for the CDR3 is TGTGCCAGCAGCCATGGGCCAGGGGGGGTGAGAGAGACCCAGTACTTC.

The gene calls are TRBV9 and TRBJ2-7, with 7 bases matching TRBD1. Trimming took 3 bases from V and 3 from J; bases not matched to a gene: 9. The CDR3 runs 15 residues. Germline V gene lookup returns CDR1 SGDLS and CDR2 YYNGEE. The CDR3 coding sequence is TGTGCCAGCAGCGGCGAGGGGGCTAGCTTCTACGAGCAGTACTTC. It encodes CASSGEGASFYEQYF.

J is TRBJ2-5 and V is TRBV27, with D uncertain. The CDR3 totals 15 residues. V gave up 4 bases and J gave up 0 bases, with 12 bases separating them. CDR1 is MNHEY and CDR2 is SMNVEV in the germline V gene (reference sequence). The CDR3 reads CASSSRVGNQETQYF. The CDR3 DNA sequence: TGTGCCAGCAGTTCCCGTGTCGGCAACCAAGAGACCCAGTACTTC.

This clone appeared once. V gene TRBV27 combines with J gene TRBJ2-3, with D possibly being TRBD1 (5 bases). Looked up from germline, CDR1 is MNHEY and CDR2 is SMNVEV (reference sequence). V lost 6 bases and J lost 6, with 19 bases in between. The CDR3 extends over 15 amino acids. The CDR3 loop reads CASSKRQTRRDTQYF. The DNA for the CDR3 is TGTGCCAGCAGCAAAAGACAGACCCGCCGGGATACGCAGTATTTT.

The rearrangement joins TRBV4-2 to TRBJ1-2, with TRBD1 as a possible D gene (5 bases). The V gene lost 0 bases and the J gene lost 8 bases, with 13 bases spanning the gap. Germline-derived CDR1 and CDR2 are LGHNA and YNFKEQ. This CDR3 is built from 14 residues. CDR3 sequence (DNA): TGTGCCAGCAGCCAAGAGTTGGGGGGTTGGGGCTACACCTTC. As protein: CASSQELGGWGYTF.